The 14 T cell receptor beta chains listed next were all sequenced from one sample in a study of T cells after yellow fever vaccination. Each CDR3 protein gets one entry after TCRdb re-called the 5' RACE reads with MiXCR. The repertoire consists of about 170,000 distinct CDR3 sequences, with around 10% occurring once and the leading ten covering 36%. The input for sequencing was CD8+ T cells sorted from PBMCs, taken 15 days after the yellow fever booster vaccination. The origin of the receptors is a man between 18 and 29 years old who received the YFV17D yellow fever vaccine.

This clonotype has a handful of counts. This chain links TRBV4-3 with TRBJ1-6; no reliable D call. CDR3 length: 15 amino acids. The germline V and J ends were trimmed by 0 bases and 7 bases, with 10 bases remaining between them. Germline-derived CDR1 and CDR2 are LGHNA and YSLEER. CDR3 loop: CASSQDMGNNSPLHF. DNA of the CDR3: TGCGCCAGCAGCCAAGATATGGGTAACAATTCACCCCTCCACTTT.

The genes are TRBV19 and TRBJ2-7, with D perhaps assigned TRBD1 or TRBD2 (5 bases each). Trimming left V 3 bases short and J 4 bases short, with 13 bases between. This CDR3 contains 14 residues. The germline gives CDR1 LNHDA, CDR2 SQIVND (reference sequence). This CDR3 reads CASSIDGAGYEQYF. Here the CDR3 DNA reads TGTGCCAGTAGTATTGACGGGGCCGGGTACGAGCAGTACTTC. Looking up the rest from reference TRBV19 and TRBJ2-7 gives the full variable domain: DGGITQSPKYLFRKEGQNVTLSCEQNLNHDAMYWYRQDPGQGLRLIYYSQIVNDFQKGDIAEGYSVSREKKESFPLTVTSAQKNPTAFYLCASSIDGAGYEQYFGPGTRLTVT.

The chain carries TRBV11-2 and TRBJ2-7; D possibly uses TRBD1 or TRBD2 (6 bases each). Deletions cut 5 bases from V and 4 bases from J, with 18 bases between. The CDR3 runs to 15 residues. In germline, CDR1 is SGHAT, CDR2 FQNNGV. The CDR3 reads CASSPPAGGTYEQYF. Written as DNA, the CDR3 is TGTGCCAGCAGCCCCCCCGCTGGAGGGACATACGAGCAGTACTTC.

This clonotype showed up many times. The chain is built from TRBV7-6 and TRBJ2-5, with D possibly matching TRBD2 (6 bases). Trimming cost V 5 bases and J 7 bases, with 14 bases left between them. The CDR3 is 13 residues long. Looked up from germline, CDR1 is SGHVS and CDR2 is FNYEAQ. CDR3: CASSPEVGGTQYF. The CDR3 DNA is TGTGCCAGCAGCCCCGAGGTGGGGGGGACCCAGTACTTC.

The chain links TRBV15 to TRBJ1-2; TRBD1 might be the D (6 bases). The V and J ends lost 5 bases and 2 bases respectively, with 18 bases between them. CDR3 size: 16 residues. Germline V gene lookup returns CDR1 LNHNV and CDR2 YYDKDF (reference sequence). CDR3 DNA: TGTGCCACCAGCTGGGGGATGGGACACTACAACTATGGCTACACCTTC. Translated, it gives CATSWGMGHYNYGYTF.

This clonotype came up a few times. The chain couples TRBV12-3 or TRBV12-4 to TRBJ2-5; D may be TRBD1 (6 bases). This CDR3 is 14 amino acids long. Trimming shortened V by 1 base and J by 5 bases, and 11 bases separated the two germline ends. CDR3 protein: CASSLEGGDETQYF. The CDR3 nucleotides read TGTGCCAGCAGTTTAGAAGGGGGTGATGAGACCCAGTACTTC.

The chain has TRBV4-3 and TRBJ2-5, with D unresolved. V dropped 0 bases and J dropped 0 bases, with 8 bases sitting between them. Germline loops: CDR1 LGHNA, CDR2 YSLEER. The length of the CDR3 is 15 residues. The CDR3: CASSQDLRHQETQYF. In DNA, the CDR3 is TGCGCCAGCAGCCAAGATTTAAGACACCAAGAGACCCAGTACTTC.

This clonotype was observed a few times. The V call is TRBV10-3, the J call TRBJ2-3; TRBD1 matches 9 bases. This CDR3 spans 15 amino acids. Germline V gene sequence: CDR1 ENHRY, CDR2 SYGVKD. Losses at the gene ends were 1 base for V and 6 bases for J; bases not matched to a gene: 5. The CDR3 protein is CAISELTGGRDTQYF. For the CDR3, the DNA is TGTGCCATCAGTGAGTTGACAGGGGGTCGGGATACGCAGTATTTT.

The gene calls are TRBV15 and TRBJ2-7, with D possibly matching TRBD2 (6 bases). Trimming shortened V by 0 bases and J by 3 bases, and 12 bases separated the two germline ends. The CDR3 is made up of 15 amino acids. CDR1 is LNHNV and CDR2 is YYDKDF in the germline V gene (reference sequence). Here the CDR3 reads CATSRDGSGFYEQYF. The CDR3 DNA reads as TGTGCCACCAGCAGAGACGGTAGCGGATTCTACGAGCAGTACTTC.

V usage is TRBV9 and J usage is TRBJ1-1; tentatively, D is TRBD1 (6 bases). The CDR3 is 16 amino acids. The V gene's germline CDR1 is SGDLS and CDR2 YYNGEE. V lost 3 bases and J lost 1, with 16 bases in between. The CDR3 coding sequence is TGTGCCAGCAGCGCCCCCGGCGCGGGGGCGAACACTGAAGCTTTCTTT. Its translation: CASSAPGAGANTEAFF.

This clonotype showed up just a few times. The V and J genes are TRBV28 and TRBJ2-7; unclear D gene. With 6 bases removed from V and 2 bases from J, the gap between germline ends came to 20 bases. This CDR3 has 16 residues. Germline-derived CDR1 and CDR2 are MDHEN and SYDVKM. The DNA for the CDR3 is TGTGCCAGCAGCTCCCCTCGGGCACTCCTAACCTACGAGCAGTACGTC. Translated, it gives CASSSPRALLTYEQYV.

This clonotype appeared a few times. The CDR3 DNA sequence: TGTGCCAGCAGCTACAAAGGGACCGCCACTGAAGCTTTCTTT. It is translated as CASSYKGTATEAFF. The gene calls are TRBV28 and TRBJ1-1; perhaps TRBD1 as D (5 bases). CDR1 is MDHEN, CDR2 SYDVKM, per germline. This CDR3 comprises 14 residues. With 6 bases removed from V and 4 bases from J, the gap between germline ends came to 15 bases.

This clonotype was observed a single time. V is TRBV6-5 and J is TRBJ1-2; D perhaps matches TRBD1 (5 bases). V was pared by 5 bases and J by 6 bases, with 10 bases between. CDR3 length equals 12 residues. The germline V gene encodes CDR1 MNHEY and CDR2 SVGAGI. The CDR3 region is CASSQGPNGYTF. The CDR3 DNA sequence: TGTGCCAGCAGTCAGGGTCCTAATGGCTACACCTTC.

This clonotype has at least ten counts. This chain links TRBV5-1 with TRBJ1-2; D is ambiguous. Germline V gene data show CDR1 as SGHRS and CDR2 as YFSETQ. The V end lost 3 bases, the J end lost 4 bases, and 4 bases lay between the germline ends. The CDR3 runs to 11 residues. CDR3 protein: CASSSPYGYTF. CDR3 nucleotides: TGCGCCAGCAGCTCGCCCTATGGCTACACCTTC.